The clone carrying this TCR beta chain has more than one count but fewer than ten. Distinct nucleotide sequences in the sample also encode this CDR3. The germline CDR1 and CDR2 sequences are SGHRS and YFSETQ. CDR3 length: 12 amino acids. Between the trimmed V and J ends, which lost 0 bases and 3 bases, there was a span of 4 bases. This sample is drawn from a study of shared clonotypes between healthy human individuals. The naive CD8 population came from CD45RO-negative cells selected for CCR7, without terminally differentiated effector memory CD45RA+ cells. Sequencing was performed with immunoSEQ multiplex PCR; in TCRdb, only in-frame clones are kept and a portion is missing. The sample carries 2 million or so clones, about 95% recorded once.

Sequenced input: naive CD8+ T cells sorted from blood. The gene calls are TRBV5-1 and TRBJ2-7; D unclear. This receptor was identified in a young man in good health. The CDR3 here is CASSLVGYEQYF. The CDR3 DNA sequence: TGCGCCAGCAGCTTGGTAGGCTACGAGCAGTACTTC.